This entry lists 13 T cell receptor beta chains sequenced from one sample in a study of glioma-infiltrating T cells after dendritic cell vaccination. TCRdb's copy holds only in-frame clones and misses some; the assay was immunoSEQ multiplex PCR. The table includes some 38,000 clones, approximately 84% detected once. The sample was blood, taken before dendritic cell vaccination. These receptors all come from a human donor with glioblastoma.

This clone was seen a few times. J is TRBJ1-2 and V is TRBV28; 8 bases are a match to TRBD1. CDR1 and CDR2 from the germline V gene are MDHEN and SYDVKM. V was pared by 6 bases and J by 4 bases, with 10 bases of the junction left unmatched. The CDR3 loop spans 15 amino acids. This chain's CDR3 is CASSPRTGQSYGYTF. The DNA for the CDR3 is TGTGCCAGCAGCCCCCGGACAGGGCAATCCTATGGCTACACCTTC.

This rearrangement joins TRBV28 to TRBJ1-2, with a possible D match to TRBD1 (6 bases). Trimming removed 5 bases at V and 8 bases at J, with 12 bases between. This CDR3 is built from 12 residues. Germline V CDR1 and CDR2: MDHEN, SYDVKM. The CDR3 loop is CASSVQGEGYTF. The CDR3 region has the DNA TGTGCCAGCAGTGTACAGGGAGAAGGCTACACCTTC.

The V gene is TRBV30, the J gene TRBJ2-5; D not certain. The germline V and J ends were trimmed by 0 bases and 4 bases, with 6 bases remaining between them. Per germline, CDR1 GTSNPN and CDR2 SVGIG (reference sequence). This CDR3 has 12 amino acids. Here the CDR3 DNA reads TGTGCCTGGAGTGTGGCAGGAGAGACCCAGTACTTC. Encoded protein: CAWSVAGETQYF.

DNA for the CDR3: TGTGCCAGCAGCCGACAGGGTCGACCCTACGAGCAGTACTTC. It yields the protein CASSRQGRPYEQYF. This chain connects TRBV7-2 to TRBJ2-7, with TRBD1 identical over 7 bases. The CDR3 is 14 amino acids. From germline, CDR1 is SGHTA and CDR2 FQGNSA. J lost 2 bases, V lost 5 bases, and 6 bases had no gene match.

V is TRBV7-2 and J is TRBJ1-2, with 9 positions matching TRBD1. The CDR3 runs to 16 residues. The germline V gene has CDR1 SGHTA and CDR2 FQGNSA. V was pared by 3 bases and J by 4 bases, with 9 bases of the junction left unmatched. The CDR3 reads CASSLDHGTGLYGYTF. CDR3 coding DNA: TGTGCCAGCAGCTTGGACCACGGGACAGGGCTCTATGGCTACACCTTC.

The chain has TRBV11-2 and TRBJ2-1, with D possibly being TRBD2 (5 bases). This CDR3 is built from 14 residues. V was trimmed by 5 bases and J by 8 bases, leaving 16 bases between them. Looked up from germline, CDR1 is SGHAT and CDR2 is FQNNGV. The chain's CDR3 is CASSLNLGGDEQFF. The CDR3 coding sequence is TGTGCCAGCAGCCTAAACCTCGGAGGCGATGAGCAGTTCTTC.

This clone was recorded once. The V call is TRBV12-5, the J call TRBJ1-1; D gene uncertain. The V and J ends lost 7 bases and 1 base respectively, with 10 bases between them. The CDR3 covers 13 residues. Looked up from germline, CDR1 is LGHNT and CDR2 is FRNRAP. The CDR3 here is CASAPTENTEAFF. The CDR3 DNA reads TGTGCTAGTGCCCCGACTGAGAACACTGAAGCTTTCTTT. Supplemented by reference TRBV12-5 and TRBJ1-1, the full variable domain reads DARVTQTPRHKVTEMGQEVTMRCQPILGHNTVFWYRQTMMQGLELLAYFRNRAPLDDSGMPKDRFSAEMPDATLATLKIQPSEPRDSAVYFCASAPTENTEAFFGQGTRLTVV.

The chain couples TRBV6-5 to TRBJ2-7; weak D call: TRBD2 (6 bases). V shed 5 bases and J shed 6 bases, with 17 bases lying between them. The CDR3 has 14 amino acids. Looked up from germline, CDR1 is MNHEY and CDR2 is SVGAGI. This chain's CDR3 is CASSRDWAEGEQYF. In DNA, the CDR3 is TGTGCCAGCAGTAGGGACTGGGCAGAGGGCGAGCAGTACTTC.

V gene TRBV5-1 combines with J gene TRBJ1-2; weak D call: TRBD1 (6 bases). Deletions cut 4 bases from V and 9 bases from J, with 10 bases between. In germline, CDR1 is SGHRS, CDR2 YFSETQ. The CDR3 has 11 amino acids. Written as DNA, the CDR3 is TGCGCCAGCAGCATTGACAGGAGCTACACCTTC. It is translated as CASSIDRSYTF.

The chain recombines TRBV2 with TRBJ2-5; 8 bases are shared with TRBD1. The germline gives CDR1 SNHLY, CDR2 FYNNEI. The trim removed 8 bases at V and 0 bases at J, leaving 2 bases unmatched. The CDR3 totals 13 residues. As DNA, the CDR3 is TGTGCCAGCGGGGGACAGGACCAAGAGACCCAGTACTTC. Translated, it gives CASGGQDQETQYF. Full variable domain (rest looked up from reference TRBV2 and TRBJ2-5): EPEVTQTPSHQVTQMGQEVILRCVPISNHLYFYWYRQILGQKVEFLVSFYNNEISEKSEIFDDQFSVERPDGSNFTLKIRSTKLEDSAMYFCASGGQDQETQYFGPGTRLLVL.

The chain employs TRBV5-1 and TRBJ1-2, with 9 bases lining up with TRBD1. V trimming: 4 bases; J trimming: 6 bases; junction bases outside the gene matches: 4. Germline V CDR1 and CDR2: SGHRS, YFSETQ. CDR3 size: 13 residues. DNA for the CDR3: TGCGCCAGCAGCCCGGGACAGGGACATGGCTACACCTTC. Residues: CASSPGQGHGYTF.

The chain uses TRBV4-2 and TRBJ1-4; 9 nucleotides match TRBD1. Germline V gene data show CDR1 as LGHNA and CDR2 as YNFKEQ. The length of the CDR3 is 15 residues. With 0 bases clipped from V and 8 bases from J, the junction kept 4 bases outside the gene matches. The DNA for the CDR3 is TGTGCCAGCAGCCAAGATGGGACAGGGTACGAAAAACTGTTTTTT. Its protein is CASSQDGTGYEKLFF.

The chain employs TRBV9 and TRBJ2-1; no firm D call. V was clipped by 6 bases and J by 4 bases, with 8 bases between them. The CDR3 runs to 12 residues. Germline V lookup: CDR1 SGDLS, CDR2 YYNGEE. CDR3 in DNA: TGTGCCAGCAATAACATTTACAATGAGCAGTTCTTC. It yields the protein CASNNIYNEQFF.